This T cell receptor (beta chain) was profiled in a study of PD-1 blockade in mismatch repair-deficient tumors. Overall study: All were previously treated, progressing patients with about a dozen mismatch repair-deficient cancer types.

This CDR3 region has 12 residues. Germline loops: CDR1 SGHRS, CDR2 YFSETQ. All patients were mismatch repair deficient, assessed by either PCR or immunohistochemistry. The TCR-sequenced patients were three responders to pembrolizumab. Regarding this clone: As yet, its antigen is unknown. One junction end disagrees with the germline gene, perhaps due to a read error.

The data were produced by immunoSEQ multiplex PCR, yet TCRdb's version contains in-frame clones alone and is incomplete. The sample yields tens of thousands of clones, about 87% seen once. Findings and caveats of the study: Rapid post-treatment expansion, then contraction, generally preceding radiologic response, marked tumor-resident clones.

Here the sequenced sample was peripheral blood, taken 52 weeks after starting pembrolizumab. The rearrangement uses TRBV5-1 and TRBJ2-7, with D possibly matching TRBD2 (6 bases). The sequence was obtained from an adult with mismatch repair-deficient cancer. The CDR3 reads CASSLGGYEQYF. DNA for the CDR3: TGCGCCAGCAGTTTGGGGGGCTACGAGCAGTACTTC.